The sequence of this T cell receptor (beta chain) was determined in a study of response to subunit inactivated influenza vaccine. Study-wide points: Authors suggested seasonal influenza vaccinations each recruit few new T cells.

CDR3 length: 14 amino acids. Germline loops: CDR1 MDHEN, CDR2 SYDVKM. Deletions cut 6 bases from V and 4 bases from J, with 15 bases between. Worth noting for this clonotype: The target antigen is unknown.

TCRdb re-called the RT-PCR reads with MiXCR, one entry per CDR3 protein. The profile shows about 160,000 distinct CDR3 sequences, approximately 10% of them singletons. This sequence joins TRBV28 and TRBJ1-2; the D gene is possibly TRBD1 (6 bases). The material sequenced was non-naive T cells sorted from PBMCs, taken 45 days after vaccination. This TCR was sampled from a man between 45 and 60 years old who received an inactivated influenza vaccine. In DNA form, the CDR3 reads TGTGCCAGCAGCTCGGTGGGGGGGGCCTATGGCTACACCTTC. It specifies CASSSVGGAYGYTF.